One sample yielded the 2 T cell receptor beta chains listed below, sequenced in a study of blood T cell repertoires in COVID-19. Some clones are missing from TCRdb's copy, which holds only in-frame ones; the method was immunoSEQ multiplex PCR. Among fewer than 350,000 clones listed, around 90% were seen once. The specimen was peripheral blood. These receptors all come from a man aged 25-40 years with COVID-19, enrolled during active disease.

DNA for the CDR3: TGTGCCAGCAGTGAGCAGGGGACCATCACAGATACGCAGTATTTT. Protein sequence: CASSEQGTITDTQYF. The chain carries TRBV2 and TRBJ2-3, with a tentative D call TRBD1 (6 bases). V was clipped by 3 bases and J by 2 bases, with 12 bases between them. In germline, CDR1 is SNHLY, CDR2 FYNNEI. The CDR3 extends over 15 amino acids.

This clone was seen once. The gene calls are TRBV18 and TRBJ2-7, with 10 bases matching TRBD2. The V segment lost 0 bases and the J segment 7 bases; nucleotides outside the gene matches: 6. This CDR3 contains 15 residues. Germline V gene lookup returns CDR1 KGHSH and CDR2 LQKENI. Written as DNA, the CDR3 is TGTGCCAGCTCACCACCGAGCGGGAGGGCCTGGGAGCAGTACTTC. Its protein product is CASSPPSGRAWEQYF.